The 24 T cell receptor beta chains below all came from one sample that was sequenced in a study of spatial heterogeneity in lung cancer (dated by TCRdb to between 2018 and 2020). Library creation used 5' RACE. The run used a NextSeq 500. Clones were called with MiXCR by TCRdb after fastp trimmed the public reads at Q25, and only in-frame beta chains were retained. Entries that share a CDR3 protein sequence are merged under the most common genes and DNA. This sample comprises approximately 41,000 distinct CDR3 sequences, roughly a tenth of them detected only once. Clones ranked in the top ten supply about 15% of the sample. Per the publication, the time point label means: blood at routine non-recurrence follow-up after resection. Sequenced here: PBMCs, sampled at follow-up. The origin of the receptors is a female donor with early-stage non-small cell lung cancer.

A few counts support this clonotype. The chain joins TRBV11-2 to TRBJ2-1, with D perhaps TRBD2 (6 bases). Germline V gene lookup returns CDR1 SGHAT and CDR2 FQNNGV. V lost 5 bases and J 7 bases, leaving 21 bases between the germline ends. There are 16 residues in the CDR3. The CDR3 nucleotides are TGTGCCAGCAGCCAGAGACTAGGGAACAGCTTGAATGAGCAGTTCTTC. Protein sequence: CASSQRLGNSLNEQFF.

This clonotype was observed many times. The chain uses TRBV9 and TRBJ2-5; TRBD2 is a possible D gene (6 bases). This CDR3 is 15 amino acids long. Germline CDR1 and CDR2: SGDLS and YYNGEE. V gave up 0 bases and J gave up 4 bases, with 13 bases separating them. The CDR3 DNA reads TGTGCCAGCAGCGTAGCGGGGACTTGGGGAGAGACCCAGTACTTC. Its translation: CASSVAGTWGETQYF. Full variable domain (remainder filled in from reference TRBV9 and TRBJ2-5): DSGVTQTPKHLITATGQRVTLRCSPRSGDLSVYWYQQSLDQGLQFLIQYYNGEERAKGNILERFSAQQFPDLHSELNLSSLELGDSALYFCASSVAGTWGETQYFGPGTRLLVL.

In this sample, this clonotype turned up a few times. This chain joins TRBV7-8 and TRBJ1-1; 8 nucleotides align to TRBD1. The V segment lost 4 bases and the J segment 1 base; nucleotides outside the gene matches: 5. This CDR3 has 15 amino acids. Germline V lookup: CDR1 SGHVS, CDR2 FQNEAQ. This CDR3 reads CASSSGQGKNTEAFF. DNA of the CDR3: TGTGCCAGCAGCTCCGGACAGGGCAAGAACACTGAAGCTTTCTTT.

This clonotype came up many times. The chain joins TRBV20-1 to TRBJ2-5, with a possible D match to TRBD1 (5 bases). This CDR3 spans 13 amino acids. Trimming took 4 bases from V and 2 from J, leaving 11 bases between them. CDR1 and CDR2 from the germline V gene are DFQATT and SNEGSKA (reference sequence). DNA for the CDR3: TGCAGTGCTATGCTGACAGATCAAGAGACCCAGTACTTC. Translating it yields CSAMLTDQETQYF.

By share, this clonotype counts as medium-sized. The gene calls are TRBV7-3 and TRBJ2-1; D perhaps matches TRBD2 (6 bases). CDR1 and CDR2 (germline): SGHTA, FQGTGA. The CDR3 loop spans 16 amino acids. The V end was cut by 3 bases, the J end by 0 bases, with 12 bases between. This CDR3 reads CASSLAGQSSYNEQFF. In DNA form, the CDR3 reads TGTGCCAGCAGCTTGGCGGGGCAGAGCTCCTACAATGAGCAGTTCTTC.

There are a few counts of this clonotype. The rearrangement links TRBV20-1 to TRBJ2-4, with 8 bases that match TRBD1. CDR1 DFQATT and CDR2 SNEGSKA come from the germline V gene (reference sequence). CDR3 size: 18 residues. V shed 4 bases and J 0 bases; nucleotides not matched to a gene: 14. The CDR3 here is CSAIPTGAANLAKNIQYF. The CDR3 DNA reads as TGCAGTGCTATTCCGACAGGGGCCGCGAACCTAGCCAAAAACATTCAGTACTTC.

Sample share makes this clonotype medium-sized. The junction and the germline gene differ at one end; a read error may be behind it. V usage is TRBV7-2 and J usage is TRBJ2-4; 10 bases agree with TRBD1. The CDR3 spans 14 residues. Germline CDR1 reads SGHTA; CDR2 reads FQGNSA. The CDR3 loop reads CASSLRPGQGMMDF. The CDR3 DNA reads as TGTGCCAGCAGCCTCAGGCCGGGACAGGGGATGATGGACTTC.

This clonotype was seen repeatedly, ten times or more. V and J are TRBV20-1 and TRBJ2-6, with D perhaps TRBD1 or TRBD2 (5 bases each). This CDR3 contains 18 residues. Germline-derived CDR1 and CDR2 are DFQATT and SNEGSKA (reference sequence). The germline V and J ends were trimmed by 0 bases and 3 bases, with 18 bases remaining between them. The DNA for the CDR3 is TGCAGTGCTAGAGATTTACGGGACCCCCTCTTTGGGGCCAACGTCCTGACTTTC. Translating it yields CSARDLRDPLFGANVLTF.

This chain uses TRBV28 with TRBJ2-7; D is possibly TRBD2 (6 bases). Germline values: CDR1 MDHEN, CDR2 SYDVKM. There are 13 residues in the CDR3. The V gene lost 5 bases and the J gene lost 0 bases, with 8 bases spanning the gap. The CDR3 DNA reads TGTGCCAGCAGTGCGGGAAGCTCCTACGAGCAGTACTTC. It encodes CASSAGSSYEQYF.

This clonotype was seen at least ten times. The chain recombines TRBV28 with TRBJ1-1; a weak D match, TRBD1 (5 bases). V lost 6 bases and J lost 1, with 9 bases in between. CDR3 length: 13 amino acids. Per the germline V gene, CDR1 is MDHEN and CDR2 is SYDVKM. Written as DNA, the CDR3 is TGTGCCAGCAGAGGGCAGGGGAACACTGAAGCTTTCTTT. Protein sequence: CASRGQGNTEAFF.

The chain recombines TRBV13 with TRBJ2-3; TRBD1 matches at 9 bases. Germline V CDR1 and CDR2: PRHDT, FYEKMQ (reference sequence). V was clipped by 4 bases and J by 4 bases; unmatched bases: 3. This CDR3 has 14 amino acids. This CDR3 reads CASSYRTGADTQYF. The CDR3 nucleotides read TGTGCCAGCAGCTACCGGACAGGGGCAGATACGCAGTATTTT.

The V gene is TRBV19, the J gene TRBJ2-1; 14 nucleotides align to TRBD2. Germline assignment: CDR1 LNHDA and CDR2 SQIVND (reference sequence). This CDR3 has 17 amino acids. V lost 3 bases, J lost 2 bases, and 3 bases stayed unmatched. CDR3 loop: CASSMKTSGGAYNEQFF. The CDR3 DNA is TGTGCCAGTAGTATGAAGACTAGCGGGGGGGCCTACAATGAGCAGTTCTTC.

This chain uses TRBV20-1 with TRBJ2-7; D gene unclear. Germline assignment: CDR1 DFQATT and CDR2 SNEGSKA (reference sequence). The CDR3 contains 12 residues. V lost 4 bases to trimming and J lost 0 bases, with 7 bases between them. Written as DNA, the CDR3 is TGCAGTGCTAATGACAACTCCTACGAGCAGTACTTC. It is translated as CSANDNSYEQYF.

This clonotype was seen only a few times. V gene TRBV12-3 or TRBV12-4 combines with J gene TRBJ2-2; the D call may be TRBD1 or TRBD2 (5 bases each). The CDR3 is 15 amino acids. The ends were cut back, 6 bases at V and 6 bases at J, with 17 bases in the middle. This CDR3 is CASRKTGEGSGELFF. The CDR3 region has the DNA TGTGCCAGCAGGAAGACTGGCGAGGGGTCCGGGGAGCTGTTTTTT.

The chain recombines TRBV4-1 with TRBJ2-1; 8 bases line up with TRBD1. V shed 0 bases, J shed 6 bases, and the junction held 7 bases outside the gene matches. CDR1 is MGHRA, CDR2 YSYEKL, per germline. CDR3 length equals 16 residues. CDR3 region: CASSQDRDRFTNEQFF. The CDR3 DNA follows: TGCGCCAGCAGCCAAGACCGGGACAGGTTCACCAATGAGCAGTTCTTC.

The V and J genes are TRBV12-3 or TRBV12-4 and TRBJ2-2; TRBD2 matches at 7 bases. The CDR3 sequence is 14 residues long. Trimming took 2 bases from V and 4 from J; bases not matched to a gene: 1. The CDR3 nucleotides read TGTGCCAGCAGTTTACGCGGGGGCACCGGGGAGCTGTTTTTT. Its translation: CASSLRGGTGELFF.

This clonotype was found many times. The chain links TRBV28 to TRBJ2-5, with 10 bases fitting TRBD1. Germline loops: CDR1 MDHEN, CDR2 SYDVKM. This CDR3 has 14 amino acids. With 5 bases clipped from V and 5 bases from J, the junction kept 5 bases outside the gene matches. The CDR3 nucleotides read TGTGCCAGCAGTGGGACAGGGGCGAGGGAGACCCAGTACTTC. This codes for CASSGTGARETQYF.

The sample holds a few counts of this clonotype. CDR3 nucleotide sequence: TGTGCCAGCAGCCCCCCGACCCAGACCCAGTACTTC. This sequence encodes CASSPPTQTQYF. J is TRBJ2-5 and V is TRBV11-2, with D uncertain. This CDR3 is built from 12 residues. In germline, CDR1 is SGHAT, CDR2 FQNNGV. V lost 5 bases and J 6 bases, leaving 10 bases between the germline ends.

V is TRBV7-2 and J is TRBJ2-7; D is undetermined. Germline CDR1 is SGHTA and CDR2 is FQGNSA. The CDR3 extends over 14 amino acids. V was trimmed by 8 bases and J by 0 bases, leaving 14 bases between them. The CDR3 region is CASGNPGVSYEQYF. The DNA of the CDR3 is TGTGCCAGCGGAAATCCGGGTGTCTCCTACGAGCAGTACTTC.

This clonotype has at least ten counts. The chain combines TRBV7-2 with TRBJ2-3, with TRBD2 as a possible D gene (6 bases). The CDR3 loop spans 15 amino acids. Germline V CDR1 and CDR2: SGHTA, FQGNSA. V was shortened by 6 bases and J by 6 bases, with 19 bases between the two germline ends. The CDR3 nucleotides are TGTGCCAGCAGATTTACTAGCTCCCCCATGGATACGCAGTATTTT. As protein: CASRFTSSPMDTQYF.

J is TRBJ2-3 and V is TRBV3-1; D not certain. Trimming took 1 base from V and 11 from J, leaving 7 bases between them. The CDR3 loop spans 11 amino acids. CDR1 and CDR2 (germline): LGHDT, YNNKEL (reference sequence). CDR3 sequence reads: CASSQGWGQYF. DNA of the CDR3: TGTGCCAGCAGCCAAGGATGGGGGCAGTATTTT.

In DNA form, the CDR3 reads TGTGCCAGCAGCTTAGCAGCGGGACAGCACTACGAGCAGTACTTC. It encodes CASSLAAGQHYEQYF. The chain has TRBV7-2 and TRBJ2-7, with D possibly being TRBD1 or TRBD2 (7 bases each). In germline, CDR1 is SGHTA, CDR2 FQGNSA. The CDR3 is made up of 15 amino acids. Trimming left V 0 bases short and J 3 bases short, with 12 bases between.

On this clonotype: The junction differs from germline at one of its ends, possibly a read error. CDR3 nucleotide sequence: TGTGCCAGCAGCTCTCGACCACTAAGCCCTTTCTTC. Its translation is CASSSRPLSPFF. This rearrangement joins TRBV12-3 or TRBV12-4 to TRBJ2-7; unclear D gene. CDR3 length: 12 residues.

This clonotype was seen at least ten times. This chain's CDR3 is CASSLAGRANTGELFF. In nucleotides, the CDR3 is TGCGCCAGCAGCTTGGCGGGACGTGCGAACACCGGGGAGCTGTTTTTT. The chain joins TRBV5-1 to TRBJ2-2; D is perhaps TRBD1 or TRBD2 (5 bases each). The CDR3 has 16 amino acids. CDR1 is SGHRS, CDR2 YFSETQ, per germline. Trimming pared 0 bases from V and 0 bases from J, leaving 9 bases between.